The present T cell receptor (beta chain) was sequenced within a study of T cell repertoires in cytomegalovirus infection. Findings and caveats of the study: CMV carriers having the relevant HLA were flagged by cumulative public TCR beta family frequency.

As for this clonotype: Its antigen is still unknown.

Germline trimming cut 4 bases from V and 7 bases from J; bases unmatched to any gene: 4. This CDR3 region has 14 residues. Per germline, CDR1 LGHDT and CDR2 YNNKEL (reference sequence). TCRdb independently ran MiXCR on the reads; one entry per CDR3 protein. The sample includes hundreds of thousands of distinct CDR3 sequences, 10% to 12% of them seen just once. Sequenced material: PBMCs. The TCR sequence derives from a human donor in good health (CMV status not recorded). Some clones in this sample may be carry-over from other donors' samples. This chain uses TRBV3-1 with TRBJ1-6, with 7 bases aligning to TRBD1. The CDR3 protein is CASSPGQRNSPLHF. CDR3 bases: TGTGCCAGCAGCCCGGGACAGCGAAATTCACCCCTCCACTTT.